The 30 T cell receptor beta chains given below trace back to one sample, sequenced in a study of blood T cell repertoires in COVID-19. This table comes from immunoSEQ multiplex PCR, and its TCRdb copy is limited to in-frame clones, with some not included. The table records 72,000 or so clones, over 70% of them present only once. The sequencing input was peripheral blood. The receptor set was obtained from a man aged 50-60 years with active COVID-19.

The chain is built from TRBV19 and TRBJ1-5; D is uncertain. V was cut by 10 bases and J by 0 bases, with 10 bases left in between. From germline, CDR1 is LNHDA and CDR2 SQIVND (reference sequence). This CDR3 is built from 13 residues. The chain's CDR3 is CAIGSNSNQPQHF. CDR3 DNA: TGTGCCATCGGTAGTAATAGCAATCAGCCCCAGCATTTT. Using reference TRBV19 and TRBJ1-5 for the parts outside the CDR3, the full variable domain is DGGITQSPKYLFRKEGQNVTLSCEQNLNHDAMYWYRQDPGQGLRLIYYSQIVNDFQKGDIAEGYSVSREKKESFPLTVTSAQKNPTAFYLCAIGSNSNQPQHFGDGTRLSIL.

This clone was seen only a few times. J is TRBJ2-6 and V is TRBV18; D is perhaps TRBD1 (6 bases). The germline V gene has CDR1 KGHSH and CDR2 LQKENI. The V gene lost 1 base and the J gene lost 2 bases, with 18 bases spanning the gap. This CDR3 has 19 amino acids. Here the CDR3 DNA reads TGTGCCAGCTCACCACGGCGTGGGGCAGGGGCCCCTGGGGCCAACGTCCTGACTTTC. Protein product: CASSPRRGAGAPGANVLTF.

This clone has a single count. The chain links TRBV7-2 to TRBJ1-6, with D possibly TRBD1 on 5 matching bases. V was trimmed by 5 bases and J by 10 bases, leaving 9 bases between them. The CDR3 length is 12 residues. Germline values: CDR1 SGHTA, CDR2 FQGNSA. CDR3 amino acids: CASSGRGSPLHF. DNA of the CDR3: TGTGCCAGCAGCGGGCGGGGCTCACCCCTCCACTTT.

Written as DNA, the CDR3 is TGTGCCAGCAGTTACCTCGGCACCGGGGAGCTGTTTTTT. Its protein product is CASSYLGTGELFF. The gene calls are TRBV6-2 or TRBV6-3 and TRBJ2-2; D ambiguous. The CDR3 is 13 residues long. The germline CDR1 and CDR2 sequences are MNHEY and SVGEGT. V lost 2 bases, J lost 4 bases, and 5 bases lay in between.

The CDR3 nucleotides read TGTGCCAGTAGTATTCGAGCCGGGGACTCGCCCTACGAGCAGTACTTC. Its protein is CASSIRAGDSPYEQYF. V gene TRBV19 combines with J gene TRBJ2-7; possibly TRBD2 for D (6 bases). CDR1 LNHDA and CDR2 SQIVND come from the germline V gene (reference sequence). CDR3 length equals 16 residues. V gave up 3 bases and J gave up 2 bases, with 17 bases separating them.

This chain connects TRBV5-1 to TRBJ2-1; 13 bases line up with TRBD2. Germline lookup yields CDR1 SGHRS and CDR2 YFSETQ. CDR3 length equals 15 residues. V trimming: 0 bases; J trimming: 9 bases; junction bases outside the gene matches: 3. CDR3 DNA: TGCGCCAGCAGCTTGGGACTAGCGGGAGGCAGTGAGCAGTTCTTC. It translates to CASSLGLAGGSEQFF. The full variable domain, with the rest looked up from reference TRBV5-1 and TRBJ2-1, is KAGVTQTPRYLIKTRGQQVTLSCSPISGHRSVSWYQQTPGQGLQFLFEYFSETQRNKGNFPGRFSGRQFSNSRSEMNVSTLELGDSALYLCASSLGLAGGSEQFFGPGTRLTVL.

The chain combines TRBV10-3 with TRBJ2-7; a weak D match, TRBD2 (6 bases). Trimming took 0 bases from V and 3 from J, leaving 15 bases between them. The CDR3 length is 16 residues. Germline values: CDR1 ENHRY, CDR2 SYGVKD. The CDR3 protein is CAISESTPGGNYEQYF. The DNA for the CDR3 is TGTGCCATCAGTGAGTCTACCCCTGGGGGGAACTACGAGCAGTACTTC.

V gene TRBV7-6 combines with J gene TRBJ1-2; TRBD1 might be the D (6 bases). The CDR3 extends over 15 amino acids. V shed 5 bases and J shed 4 bases, with 17 bases lying between them. Germline CDR1 SGHVS, CDR2 FNYEAQ. CDR3 amino acids: CASSPQQGIRYGYTF. CDR3 bases: TGTGCCAGCAGCCCACAACAGGGTATTCGCTATGGCTACACCTTC.

The sample holds a few counts of this clone. This chain links TRBV4-1 with TRBJ2-3, with 9 bases lining up with TRBD1. CDR3 size: 16 residues. V was clipped by 4 bases and J by 3 bases; unmatched bases: 8. Germline CDR1 MGHRA, CDR2 YSYEKL. The CDR3 protein is CASSPSPGQGTDTQYF. The CDR3 DNA reads as TGCGCCAGCAGCCCGAGCCCGGGACAGGGAACAGATACGCAGTATTTT.

The chain has TRBV7-3 and TRBJ2-5, with 9 bases lining up with TRBD2. Germline loops: CDR1 SGHTA, CDR2 FQGTGA. Trimming at V came to 2 bases and at J to 4 bases, leaving 5 bases not matched to a gene. The CDR3 runs 15 residues. The CDR3 DNA is TGTGCCAGCAGCTTAGGGGTGACTAGCGGAGAGACCCAGTACTTC. Its translation: CASSLGVTSGETQYF.

The rearrangement uses TRBV7-9 and TRBJ2-3; tentative D call: TRBD2 (6 bases). Germline values: CDR1 SEHNR, CDR2 FQNEAQ (reference sequence). V lost 11 bases and J 4 bases, leaving 16 bases between the germline ends. The CDR3 has 13 amino acids. The CDR3 DNA sequence: TGTGCCGGAGGGCTCGCTTCGGCAGATACGCAGTATTTT. This translates into CAGGLASADTQYF.

This chain joins TRBV29-1 and TRBJ2-7; D is perhaps TRBD2 (5 bases). The CDR3 length is 15 residues. Germline V CDR1 and CDR2: SQVTM, ANQGSEA. V was trimmed by 0 bases and J by 0 bases, leaving 12 bases between them. This CDR3 reads CSVEERTGTSYEQYF. CDR3 nucleotide sequence: TGCAGCGTTGAAGAACGAACGGGAACCTCCTACGAGCAGTACTTC.

The rearrangement joins TRBV18 to TRBJ1-1; no definite D call. Germline V lookup: CDR1 KGHSH, CDR2 LQKENI. The length of the CDR3 is 13 residues. V dropped 5 bases and J dropped 4 bases, with 11 bases sitting between them. The CDR3 region has the DNA TGTGCCAGCTCAGTTACTGAGGCCACTGAAGCTTTCTTT. This gives the protein CASSVTEATEAFF. The full variable domain, with the rest looked up from reference TRBV18 and TRBJ1-1, is NAGVMQNPRHLVRRRGQEARLRCSPMKGHSHVYWYRQLPEEGLKFMVYLQKENIIDESGMPKERFSAEFPKEGPSILRIQQVVRGDSAAYFCASSVTEATEAFFGQGTRLTVV.

V and J are TRBV5-1 and TRBJ2-1; 14 nucleotides agree with TRBD2. This CDR3 comprises 16 residues. Germline assignment: CDR1 SGHRS and CDR2 YFSETQ. V dropped 3 bases and J dropped 8; count of bases not matched to a gene: 7. The CDR3 loop reads CASSSGLAGGFDEQFF. For the CDR3, the DNA is TGCGCCAGCAGCTCCGGACTAGCGGGAGGATTTGATGAGCAGTTCTTC. Using reference TRBV5-1 and TRBJ2-1 for the parts outside the CDR3, the full variable domain is KAGVTQTPRYLIKTRGQQVTLSCSPISGHRSVSWYQQTPGQGLQFLFEYFSETQRNKGNFPGRFSGRQFSNSRSEMNVSTLELGDSALYLCASSSGLAGGFDEQFFGPGTRLTVL.

This clone was picked up one time. The chain employs TRBV5-1 and TRBJ2-6; 7 positions agree with TRBD1. The CDR3 spans 16 residues. CDR1 SGHRS and CDR2 YFSETQ come from the germline V gene. Trimming took 4 bases from V and 0 from J; bases not matched to a gene: 4. The CDR3 region is CASSGAGGSGANVLTF. CDR3 bases: TGCGCCAGCAGCGGGGCAGGGGGCTCTGGGGCCAACGTCCTGACTTTC.

The J gene is TRBJ2-1, the V gene TRBV4-1, with 11 bases lining up with TRBD2. Germline V gene data show CDR1 as MGHRA and CDR2 as YSYEKL. The CDR3 covers 15 residues. With V trimmed by 3 bases and J by 7 bases, 5 bases remained unmatched. In DNA form, the CDR3 reads TGCGCCAGCAGCCACACTAGCGGGAGTTTTAATGAGCAGTTCTTC. Its protein is CASSHTSGSFNEQFF.

The chain carries TRBV7-3 and TRBJ2-1, with a weak D call TRBD2 (6 bases). The germline gives CDR1 SGHTA, CDR2 FQGTGA. The ends were cut back, 0 bases at V and 1 base at J, with 13 bases in the middle. CDR3 length equals 17 residues. CDR3 DNA sequence: TGTGCCAGCAGCTTAACGTTCGGGGGATTGTCCTACAATGAGCAGTTCTTC. Residues: CASSLTFGGLSYNEQFF.

The chain uses TRBV27 and TRBJ2-3, with D tentatively TRBD2 (5 bases). This CDR3 comprises 11 residues. The V gene lost 8 bases and the J gene lost 4 bases, with 7 bases spanning the gap. Germline loops: CDR1 MNHEY, CDR2 SMNVEV (reference sequence). In DNA form, the CDR3 reads TGTGCCAGCGGGAGAGCAGATACGCAGTATTTT. This translates into CASGRADTQYF.

This clone was seen once. The chain couples TRBV9 to TRBJ2-3; TRBD2 aligns across 13 bases. J was trimmed by 2 bases and V by 6 bases; bases with no gene match: 9. Germline V gene lookup returns CDR1 SGDLS and CDR2 YYNGEE. The CDR3 has 17 residues. CDR3 sequence (DNA): TGTGCCAGCACACCGGGACTAGCGGGGATCCACACAGATACGCAGTATTTT. It encodes CASTPGLAGIHTDTQYF.

J is TRBJ1-2 and V is TRBV9; D uncertain. The CDR3 has 13 residues. Per germline, CDR1 SGDLS and CDR2 YYNGEE. V lost 3 bases and J 2 bases, leaving 8 bases between the germline ends. The CDR3 bases are TGTGCCAGCAGCGCGTGGGAGAACTATGGCTACACCTTC. This gives the protein CASSAWENYGYTF.

V usage is TRBV27 and J usage is TRBJ1-2, with D perhaps matching TRBD1 (5 bases). Germline loops: CDR1 MNHEY, CDR2 SMNVEV (reference sequence). This CDR3 contains 15 residues. V gave up 2 bases and J gave up 7 bases, with 17 bases separating them. CDR3 in DNA: TGTGCCAGCAGTTTAGGTTGGGGGGAGACGCTTGGCTACACCTTC. As protein: CASSLGWGETLGYTF.

The V and J genes are TRBV5-5 and TRBJ1-4; the match to TRBD1 covers 12 bases. The germline gives CDR1 SGHKS, CDR2 YYEKEE (reference sequence). The CDR3 consists of 19 residues. Germline trimming cut 4 bases from V and 4 bases from J; bases unmatched to any gene: 14. CDR3 sequence reads: CASSPPGQGASSYNEKLFF. DNA of the CDR3: TGTGCCAGCAGCCCCCCGGGACAGGGGGCGAGTAGTTATAATGAAAAACTGTTTTTT.

The count of this clone is one. The rearrangement links TRBV2 to TRBJ1-4; possibly TRBD1 for D (5 bases). Germline V gives CDR1 SNHLY, CDR2 FYNNEI. V was trimmed by 6 bases and J by 0 bases, leaving 8 bases between them. CDR3 length equals 14 residues. The CDR3 sequence is CASRQGATNEKLFF. CDR3 DNA sequence: TGTGCCAGCAGGCAGGGTGCAACTAATGAAAAACTGTTTTTT. The full variable domain, completed using reference TRBV2 and TRBJ1-4, is EPEVTQTPSHQVTQMGQEVILRCVPISNHLYFYWYRQILGQKVEFLVSFYNNEISEKSEIFDDQFSVERPDGSNFTLKIRSTKLEDSAMYFCASRQGATNEKLFFGSGTQLSVL.

This clone has a handful of counts. V and J are TRBV14 and TRBJ2-7; D possibly corresponds to TRBD2 (6 bases). Germline-derived CDR1 and CDR2 are SGHDN and FVKESK. V lost 1 base, J lost 7 bases, and 17 bases lay in between. The CDR3 runs to 15 residues. The CDR3 spells CASSQALTGVGEQYF. The CDR3 DNA sequence: TGTGCCAGCAGCCAAGCCCTAACGGGGGTGGGGGAGCAGTACTTC.

This chain uses TRBV4-3 with TRBJ2-7, with unresolved D. The length of the CDR3 is 15 residues. Looked up from germline, CDR1 is LGHNA and CDR2 is YSLEER. Between the trimmed V and J ends, which lost 0 bases and 3 bases, there was a span of 12 bases. CDR3 nucleotide sequence: TGCGCCAGCAGCCAAGAAGGTGACAAATACTACGAGCAGTACTTC. It specifies CASSQEGDKYYEQYF.

V is TRBV4-3 and J is TRBJ1-2, with D unresolved. V lost 6 bases and J 5 bases, leaving 22 bases between the germline ends. This CDR3 region has 16 residues. Germline V gene lookup returns CDR1 LGHNA and CDR2 YSLEER. This CDR3 is CASRTNQAGPGYGYTF. The CDR3 bases are TGCGCCAGCAGAACAAACCAGGCGGGTCCCGGGTATGGCTACACCTTC.

The V and J genes are TRBV30 and TRBJ2-1, with a possible D match to TRBD2 (6 bases). Trimming removed 0 bases at V and 8 bases at J, with 17 bases between. There are 15 residues in the CDR3. CDR1 and CDR2 (germline): GTSNPN, SVGIG (reference sequence). CDR3 coding DNA: TGTGCCTGGAGTGTACGGGGTAGCGGTATCGATGAGCAGTTCTTC. Translated, it gives CAWSVRGSGIDEQFF.

The chain uses TRBV7-2 and TRBJ1-3; D perhaps matches TRBD1 (6 bases). This CDR3 contains 16 residues. Trimming cost V 3 bases and J 4 bases, with 16 bases left between them. Germline V lookup: CDR1 SGHTA, CDR2 FQGNSA. Here the CDR3 reads CASSLQPGTPGNTIYF. The CDR3 DNA sequence: TGTGCCAGCAGCTTGCAACCCGGGACACCCGGAAACACCATATATTTT.

The rearrangement links TRBV5-4 to TRBJ2-7, with TRBD1 matching over 8 bases. Germline CDR1 and CDR2: SGHNT and YYREEE (reference sequence). The trim removed 0 bases at V and 1 base at J, leaving 6 bases unmatched. The CDR3 length is 16 residues. The CDR3 reads CASSLGTGTGSYEQYF. Written as DNA, the CDR3 is TGTGCCAGCAGCTTGGGTACCGGGACAGGATCCTACGAGCAGTACTTC.

The chain combines TRBV5-5 with TRBJ1-5; D not resolved. The CDR3 has 16 residues. The germline V and J ends were trimmed by 4 bases and 3 bases, with 17 bases remaining between them. Per germline, CDR1 SGHKS and CDR2 YYEKEE (reference sequence). CDR3 nucleotide sequence: TGTGCCAGCAGCCCGAGGGTAGGGCAGATCAATCAGCCCCAGCATTTT. The encoded protein is CASSPRVGQINQPQHF.